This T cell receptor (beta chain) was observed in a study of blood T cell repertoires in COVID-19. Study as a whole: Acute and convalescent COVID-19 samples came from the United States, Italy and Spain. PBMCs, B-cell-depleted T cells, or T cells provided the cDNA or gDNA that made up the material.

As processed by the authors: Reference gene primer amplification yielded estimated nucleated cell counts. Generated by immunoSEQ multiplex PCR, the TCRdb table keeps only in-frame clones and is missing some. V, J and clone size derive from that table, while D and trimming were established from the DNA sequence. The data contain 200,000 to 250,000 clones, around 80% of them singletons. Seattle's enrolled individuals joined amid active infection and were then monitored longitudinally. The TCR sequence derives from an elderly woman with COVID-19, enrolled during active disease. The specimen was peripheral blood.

CDR3 in DNA: TGTGCCAGCAGCCCACTAGCGGGGGGAATGGTGGTCGGGGAGCTGTTTTTT. Its translation: CASSPLAGGMVVGELFF. J is TRBJ2-2 and V is TRBV7-6; 12 bases line up with TRBD2. Germline CDR1 is SGHVS and CDR2 is FNYEAQ. This CDR3 contains 17 residues. V shed 5 bases and J 7 bases; nucleotides not matched to a gene: 11.